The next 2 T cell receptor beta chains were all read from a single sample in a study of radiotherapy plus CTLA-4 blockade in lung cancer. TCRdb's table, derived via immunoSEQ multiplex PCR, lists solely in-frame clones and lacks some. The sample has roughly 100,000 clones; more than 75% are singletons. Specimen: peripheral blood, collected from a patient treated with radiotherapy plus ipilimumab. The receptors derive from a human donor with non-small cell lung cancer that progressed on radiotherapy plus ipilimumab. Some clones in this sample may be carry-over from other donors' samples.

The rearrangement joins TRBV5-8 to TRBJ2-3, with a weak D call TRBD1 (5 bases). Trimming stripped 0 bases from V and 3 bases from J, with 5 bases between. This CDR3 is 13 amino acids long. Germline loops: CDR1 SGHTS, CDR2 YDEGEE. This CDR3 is CASSLDRTDTQYF. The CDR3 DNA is TGTGCCAGCAGCTTGGACAGGACAGATACGCAGTATTTT. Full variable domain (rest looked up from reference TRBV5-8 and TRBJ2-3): EAGVTQSPTHLIKTRGQQATLRCSPISGHTSVYWYQQALGLGLQFLLWYDEGEERNRGNFPPRFSGRQFPNYSSELNVNALELEDSALYLCASSLDRTDTQYFGPGTRLTVL.

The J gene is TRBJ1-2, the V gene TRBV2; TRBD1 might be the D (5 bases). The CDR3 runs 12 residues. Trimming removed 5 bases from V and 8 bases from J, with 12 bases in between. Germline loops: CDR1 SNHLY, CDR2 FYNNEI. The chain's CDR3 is CASSPTGLGYTF. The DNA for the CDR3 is TGTGCCAGCAGTCCCACAGGTTTGGGCTACACCTTC.